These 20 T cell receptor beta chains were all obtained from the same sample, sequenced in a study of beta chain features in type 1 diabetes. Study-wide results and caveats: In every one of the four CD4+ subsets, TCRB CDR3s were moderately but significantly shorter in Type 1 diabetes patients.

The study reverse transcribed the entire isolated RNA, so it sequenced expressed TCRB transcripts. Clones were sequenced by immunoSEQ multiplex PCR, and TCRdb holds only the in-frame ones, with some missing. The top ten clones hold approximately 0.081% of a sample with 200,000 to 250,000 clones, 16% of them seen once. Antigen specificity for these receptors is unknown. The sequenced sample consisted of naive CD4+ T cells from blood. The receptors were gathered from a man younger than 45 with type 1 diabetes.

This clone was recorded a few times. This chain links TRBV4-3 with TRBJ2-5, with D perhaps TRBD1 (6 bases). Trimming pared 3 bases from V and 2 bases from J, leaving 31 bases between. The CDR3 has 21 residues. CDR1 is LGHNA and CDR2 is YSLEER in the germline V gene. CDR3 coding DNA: TGCGCCAGCAGCCACGACCGACGCCAGGGGCCGGCCCCTAAACAGCAAGAGACCCAGTACTTC. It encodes CASSHDRRQGPAPKQQETQYF.

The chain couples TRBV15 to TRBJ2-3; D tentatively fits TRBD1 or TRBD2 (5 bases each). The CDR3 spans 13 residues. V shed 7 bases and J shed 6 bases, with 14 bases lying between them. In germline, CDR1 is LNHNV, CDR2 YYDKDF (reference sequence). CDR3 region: CATTWGTLDTQYF. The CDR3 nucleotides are TGTGCCACCACGTGGGGGACGTTGGATACGCAGTATTTT.

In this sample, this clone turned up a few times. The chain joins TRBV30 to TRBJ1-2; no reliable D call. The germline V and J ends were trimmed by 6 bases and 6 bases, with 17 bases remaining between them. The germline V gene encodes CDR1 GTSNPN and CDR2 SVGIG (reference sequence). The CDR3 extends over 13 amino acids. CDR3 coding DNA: TGTGCCTGCAACGCCAGGTGGTCTGATGGCTACACCTTC. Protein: CACNARWSDGYTF.

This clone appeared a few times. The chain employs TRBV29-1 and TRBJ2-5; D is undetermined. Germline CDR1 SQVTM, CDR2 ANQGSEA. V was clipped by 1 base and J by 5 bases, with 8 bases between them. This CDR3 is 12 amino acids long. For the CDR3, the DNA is TGCAGCGTTGAAGGCCCCGGGGAGACCCAGTACTTC. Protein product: CSVEGPGETQYF. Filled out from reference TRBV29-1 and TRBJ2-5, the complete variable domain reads SAVISQKPSRDICQRGTSLTIQCQVDSQVTMMFWYRQQPGQSLTLIATANQGSEATYESGFVIDKFPISRPNLTFSTLTVSNMSPEDSSIYLCSVEGPGETQYFGPGTRLLVL.

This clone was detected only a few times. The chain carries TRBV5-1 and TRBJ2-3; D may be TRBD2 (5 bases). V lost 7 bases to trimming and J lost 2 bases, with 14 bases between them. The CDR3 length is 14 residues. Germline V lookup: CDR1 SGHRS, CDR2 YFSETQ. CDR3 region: CASSPGLHTDTQYF. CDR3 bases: TGCGCCAGCTCCCCCGGACTCCACACAGATACGCAGTATTTT. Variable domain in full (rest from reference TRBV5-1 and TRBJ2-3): KAGVTQTPRYLIKTRGQQVTLSCSPISGHRSVSWYQQTPGQGLQFLFEYFSETQRNKGNFPGRFSGRQFSNSRSEMNVSTLELGDSALYLCASSPGLHTDTQYFGPGTRLTVL.

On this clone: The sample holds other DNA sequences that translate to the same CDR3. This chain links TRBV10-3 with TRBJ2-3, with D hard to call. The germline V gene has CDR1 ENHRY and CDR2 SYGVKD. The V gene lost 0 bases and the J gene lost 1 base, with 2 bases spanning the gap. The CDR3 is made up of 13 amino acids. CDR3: CAISESGTDTQYF. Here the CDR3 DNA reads TGTGCCATCAGTGAGTCAGGCACAGATACGCAGTATTTT.

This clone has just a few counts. The CDR3: CSAGRGTGNEKLFF. CDR3 DNA: TGCAGCGCCGGAAGAGGGACAGGAAATGAAAAACTGTTTTTT. The rearrangement joins TRBV29-1 to TRBJ1-4; 8 bases fit TRBD1. Germline V gene sequence: CDR1 SQVTM, CDR2 ANQGSEA. V shed 7 bases, J shed 5 bases, and the junction held 9 bases outside the gene matches. The CDR3 runs 14 residues. Drawing the rest from reference TRBV29-1 and TRBJ1-4, the complete variable domain is SAVISQKPSRDICQRGTSLTIQCQVDSQVTMMFWYRQQPGQSLTLIATANQGSEATYESGFVIDKFPISRPNLTFSTLTVSNMSPEDSSIYLCSAGRGTGNEKLFFGSGTQLSVL.

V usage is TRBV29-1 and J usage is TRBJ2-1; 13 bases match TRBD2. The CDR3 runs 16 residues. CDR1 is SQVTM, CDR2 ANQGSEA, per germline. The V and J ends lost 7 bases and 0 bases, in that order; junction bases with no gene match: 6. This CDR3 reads CSARTSGRSSYNEQFF. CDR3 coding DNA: TGCAGCGCTAGGACTAGCGGGAGAAGCTCCTACAATGAGCAGTTCTTC.

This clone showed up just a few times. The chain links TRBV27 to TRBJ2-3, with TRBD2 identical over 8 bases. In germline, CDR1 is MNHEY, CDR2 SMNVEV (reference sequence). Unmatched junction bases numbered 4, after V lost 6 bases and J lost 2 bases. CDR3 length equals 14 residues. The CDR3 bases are TGTGCCAGCAGAAATAGCGGGAACACAGATACGCAGTATTTT. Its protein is CASRNSGNTDTQYF.

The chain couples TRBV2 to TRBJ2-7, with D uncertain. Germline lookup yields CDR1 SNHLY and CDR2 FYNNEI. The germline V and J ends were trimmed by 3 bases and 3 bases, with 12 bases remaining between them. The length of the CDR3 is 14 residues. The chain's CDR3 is CASSDDGSDYEQYF. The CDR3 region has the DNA TGTGCCAGCAGTGACGATGGCAGCGACTACGAGCAGTACTTC.

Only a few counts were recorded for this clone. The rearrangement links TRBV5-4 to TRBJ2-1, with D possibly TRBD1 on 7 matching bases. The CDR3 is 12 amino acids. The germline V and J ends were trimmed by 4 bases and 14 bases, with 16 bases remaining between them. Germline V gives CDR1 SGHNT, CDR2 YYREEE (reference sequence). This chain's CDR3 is CASSRGTEVEFF. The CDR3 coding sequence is TGTGCCAGCAGCCGCGGGACAGAGGTCGAGTTCTTC.

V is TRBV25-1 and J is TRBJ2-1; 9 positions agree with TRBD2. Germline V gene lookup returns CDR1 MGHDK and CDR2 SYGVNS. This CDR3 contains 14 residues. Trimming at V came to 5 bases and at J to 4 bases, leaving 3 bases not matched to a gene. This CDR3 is CASSRTSEYNEQFF. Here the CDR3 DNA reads TGTGCCAGCAGTAGGACTAGCGAGTACAATGAGCAGTTCTTC.

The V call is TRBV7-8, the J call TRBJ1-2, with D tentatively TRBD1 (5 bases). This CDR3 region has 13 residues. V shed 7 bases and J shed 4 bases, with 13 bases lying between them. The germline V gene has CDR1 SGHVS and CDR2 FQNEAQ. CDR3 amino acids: CASTSTGLYGYTF. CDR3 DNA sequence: TGTGCCAGCACATCAACGGGGCTCTATGGCTACACCTTC.

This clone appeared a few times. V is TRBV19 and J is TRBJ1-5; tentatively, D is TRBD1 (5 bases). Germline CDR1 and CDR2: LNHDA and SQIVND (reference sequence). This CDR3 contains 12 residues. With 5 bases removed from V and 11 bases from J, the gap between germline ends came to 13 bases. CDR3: CASSARQLAQHF. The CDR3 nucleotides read TGTGCCAGTAGTGCCCGACAGCTAGCCCAGCATTTT.

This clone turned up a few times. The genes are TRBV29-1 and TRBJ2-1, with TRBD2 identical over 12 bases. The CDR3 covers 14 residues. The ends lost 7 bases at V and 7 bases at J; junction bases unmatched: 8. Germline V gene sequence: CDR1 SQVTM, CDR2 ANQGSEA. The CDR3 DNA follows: TGCAGCGCCCAGACTAGCGGGAGTCAAAATGAGCAGTTCTTC. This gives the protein CSAQTSGSQNEQFF.

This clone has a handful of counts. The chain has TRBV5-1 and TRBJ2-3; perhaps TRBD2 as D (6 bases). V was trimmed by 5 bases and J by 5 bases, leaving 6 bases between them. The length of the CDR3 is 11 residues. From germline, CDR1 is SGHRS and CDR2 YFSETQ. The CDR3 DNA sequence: TGCGCCAGCAGAGCGGGAGATACGCAGTATTTT. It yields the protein CASRAGDTQYF.

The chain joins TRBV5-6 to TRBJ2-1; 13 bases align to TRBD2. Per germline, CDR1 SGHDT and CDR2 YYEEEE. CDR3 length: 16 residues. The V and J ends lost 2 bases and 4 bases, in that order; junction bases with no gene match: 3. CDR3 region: CASSFRTSGRYNEQFF. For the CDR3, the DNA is TGTGCCAGCAGCTTCCGGACTAGCGGGAGATACAATGAGCAGTTCTTC.

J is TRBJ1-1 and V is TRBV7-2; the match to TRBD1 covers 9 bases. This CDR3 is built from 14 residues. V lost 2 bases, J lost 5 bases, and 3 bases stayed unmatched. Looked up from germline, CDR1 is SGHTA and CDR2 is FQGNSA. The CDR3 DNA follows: TGTGCCAGCAGCTTATCGGGACAGGGAACTGAAGCTTTCTTT. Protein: CASSLSGQGTEAFF.

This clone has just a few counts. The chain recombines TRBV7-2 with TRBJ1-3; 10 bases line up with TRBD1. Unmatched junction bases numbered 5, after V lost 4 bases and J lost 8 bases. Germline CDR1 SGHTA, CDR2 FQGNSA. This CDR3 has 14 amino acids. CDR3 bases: TGTGCCAGCAGCTCAACCGGGACAGGGGACACCATATATTTT. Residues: CASSSTGTGDTIYF.

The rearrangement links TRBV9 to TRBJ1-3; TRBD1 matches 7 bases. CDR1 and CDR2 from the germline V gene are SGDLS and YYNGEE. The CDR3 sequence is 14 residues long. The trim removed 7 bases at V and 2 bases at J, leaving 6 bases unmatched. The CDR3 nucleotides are TGTGCCAGCGCAGGGGGATCTGCTGGAAACACCATATATTTT. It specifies CASAGGSAGNTIYF.